This TCR beta chain was observed in a study of blood T cell repertoires in COVID-19. This clone was recorded only once. Profiled with immunoSEQ multiplex PCR; TCRdb holds only in-frame clones, not every one. The sample yields around 160,000 clones, about 88% seen once. The CDR3 runs 16 residues. Germline V gene sequence: CDR1 KGHSH, CDR2 LQKENI. J lost 2 bases, V lost 4 bases, and 7 bases had no gene match. The clonotype comes from a human donor in a cohort sampled during active COVID-19. The chain couples TRBV18 to TRBJ2-7, with TRBD2 matching over 11 bases. Material for sequencing was peripheral blood. The CDR3 protein is CASSQLLAGATYEQYF. For the CDR3, the DNA is TGTGCCAGCTCACAATTACTAGCGGGGGCCACCTACGAGCAGTACTTC.